This T cell receptor beta chain was identified in a study of T cell responses to AZD1222 COVID-19 vaccine. Using immunoSEQ multiplex PCR, the repertoire was profiled, and TCRdb retains in-frame clones only, with some absent. Of about 130,000 clones listed, about nine tenths were seen once; the top ten hold 1.5%. The clonotype comes from an adult in good health. The starting material was peripheral blood, obtained on day 0 of AZD1222 vaccination.

This CDR3 reads CASSGRQGAAGELFF. CDR3 DNA sequence: TGTGCCAGCAGCGGACGACAGGGGGCCGCCGGGGAGCTGTTTTTT. The rearrangement joins TRBV7-8 to TRBJ2-2, with 10 bases matching TRBD1. The CDR3 sequence is 15 residues long. Unmatched junction bases numbered 6, after V lost 5 bases and J lost 6 bases. CDR1 and CDR2 from the germline V gene are SGHVS and FQNEAQ.